This TCR beta chain was obtained from a study of T cell clonotyping in hematopoietic cell transplantation. The CDR3 has 13 amino acids. CDR1 and CDR2 (germline): SGHTA, FQGNSA. The V and J ends lost 4 bases and 8 bases, in that order; junction bases with no gene match: 5. In this sample, this clone turned up a few times. Its specificity is not known. TCRdb's table, derived via immunoSEQ multiplex PCR, lists solely in-frame clones and lacks some. Altogether 40,000 to 45,000 clones are present, 85% to 95% being singletons, with the ten largest covering 0.85%. Overall study results and limits: After transplant, recipient diversity fell while pathologically expanded clonotypes grew through day 180. Cells were unsorted, so CD4 and CD8 contributions were not separated.

The receptor was derived from a woman aged 45-65 years in good health. Some clones in this sample may be carry-over from other donors' samples. The V and J genes are TRBV7-2 and TRBJ1-2; 9 bases align to TRBD1. Source material: peripheral blood mononuclear cells. The chain's CDR3 is CASSSVTGGGYTF. CDR3 nucleotides: TGTGCCAGCAGCTCCGTGACAGGGGGAGGCTACACCTTC. The entire variable domain, with the rest obtained from reference TRBV7-2 and TRBJ1-2, is as follows: GAGVSQSPSNKVTEKGKDVELRCDPISGHTALYWYRQSLGQGLEFLIYFQGNSAPDKSGLPSDRFSAERTGGSVSTLTIQRTQQEDSAVYLCASSSVTGGGYTFGSGTRLTVV.